Below are 5 T cell receptor beta chains sequenced from a single sample in a study of breast tumors, draining lymph nodes, adjacent tissues. Each CDR3 protein gets one entry after TCRdb re-called the multiplex PCR reads with MiXCR. The data show tens of thousands of distinct CDR3 sequences, with 25% to 35% seen just once and over 6.5% held by the top ten. Axillary draining lymph nodes of breast cancer patients supplied the node samples. Sequencing used axillary lymph node tissue. These receptor sequences come from a female donor with breast cancer. Some clones in this sample may be carry-over from other donors' samples.

This clonotype was recorded many times. The V and J genes are TRBV18 and TRBJ2-5; D not resolved. The CDR3 runs to 13 residues. Trimming left V 3 bases short and J 0 bases short, with 5 bases between. Germline CDR1 and CDR2: KGHSH and LQKENI. The CDR3 is CASSPEYQETQYF. In nucleotides, the CDR3 is TGTGCCAGCTCACCTGAGTACCAAGAGACCCAGTACTTC.

On this clonotype: One end of the junction varies from germline; a read error may be responsible. The rearrangement joins TRBV7-2 to TRBJ1-3; D uncertain. Germline CDR1 is SGHTA and CDR2 is FQGNSA. This CDR3 contains 15 residues. The CDR3 sequence: CASSPQSAGGNAIYF. The CDR3, as DNA: TGTGCCAGCAGCCCTCAGTCAGCAGGCGGAAACGCCATATATTTT.

As to this clonotype: The junction differs from germline at one of its ends, possibly a read error. The J gene is TRBJ2-7, the V gene TRBV30; 9 positions agree with TRBD2. The CDR3 is made up of 16 amino acids. The germline CDR1 and CDR2 sequences are GTSNPN and SVGIG (reference sequence). In nucleotides, the CDR3 is TGCGCCTGGAGTGTACCGGCTAGCGGGACCTCCTACGGGCAGTACTTC. This sequence encodes CAWSVPASGTSYGQYF.

Concerning this clonotype itself: The junction shows a germline mismatch at one end, possibly a read error. The genes are TRBV7-9 and TRBJ2-5; 9 positions match TRBD2. This CDR3 contains 15 residues. From germline, CDR1 is SEHNR and CDR2 FQNEAQ (reference sequence). The CDR3 DNA is TGTGCCAGCAGCTTACCAGCGGGAGGAGGAGGAGCCCAGCACTTC. The encoded protein is CASSLPAGGGGAQHF.

Concerning this clonotype: At one boundary the junction diverges from the germline segment, which might be a read error. The chain combines TRBV7-2 with TRBJ2-3, with 9 bases identical to TRBD2. Germline CDR1 reads SGHTA; CDR2 reads FQGNSA. This CDR3 has 16 amino acids. This chain's CDR3 is CASSPLGGRATGTRYF. The CDR3 bases are TGTGCCAGCAGCCCCCTCGGCGGGAGGGCCACAGGTACGCGGTATTTT.